This T cell receptor beta chain was observed in a study of T cell responses to AZD1222 COVID-19 vaccine. Germline-derived CDR1 and CDR2 are PRHDT and FYEKMQ (reference sequence). With 7 bases removed from V and 0 bases from J, the gap between germline ends came to 16 bases. This CDR3 has 15 amino acids. TCRdb's table, derived via immunoSEQ multiplex PCR, lists solely in-frame clones and lacks some. The sample has 100,000 to 150,000 clones, around nine tenths seen once; the top ten hold just over 7%. This chain links TRBV13 with TRBJ2-7, with D possibly being TRBD1 or TRBD2 (5 bases each). The receptor's source is an adult in good health. Material: peripheral blood, obtained on day 0 of AZD1222 vaccination. This chain's CDR3 is CASTTYGTHSYEQYF. The CDR3 DNA reads as TGTGCCAGCACTACATACGGGACGCACTCCTACGAGCAGTACTTC. Complete variable domain (other parts from reference TRBV13 and TRBJ2-7): AAGVIQSPRHLIKEKRETATLKCYPIPRHDTVYWYQQGPGQDPQFLISFYEKMQSDKGSIPDRFSAQQFSDYHSELNMSSLELGDSALYFCASTTYGTHSYEQYFGPGTRLTVT.